This entry describes one TCR beta chain. Sequencing was performed with immunoSEQ multiplex PCR; in TCRdb, only in-frame clones are kept and a portion is missing. This table holds about 97,000 clones, approximately 80% found once. The sample is drawn from a study of cytotoxic CD8 clonotypes in ibrutinib-treated CLL. Looked up from germline, CDR1 is MDHEN and CDR2 is SYDVKM. The CDR3 is 14 amino acids. V dropped 4 bases and J dropped 4 bases, with 14 bases sitting between them. The specimen comprised PBMCs, sampled after 12 months of ibrutinib treatment. The receptor comes from a human donor with chronic lymphocytic leukemia. The chain uses TRBV28 and TRBJ2-7; D perhaps matches TRBD1 (6 bases). The CDR3 sequence: CASSSPGRGYEQYF. CDR3 DNA: TGTGCCAGCAGTTCTCCGGGCAGGGGATACGAGCAGTACTTC.